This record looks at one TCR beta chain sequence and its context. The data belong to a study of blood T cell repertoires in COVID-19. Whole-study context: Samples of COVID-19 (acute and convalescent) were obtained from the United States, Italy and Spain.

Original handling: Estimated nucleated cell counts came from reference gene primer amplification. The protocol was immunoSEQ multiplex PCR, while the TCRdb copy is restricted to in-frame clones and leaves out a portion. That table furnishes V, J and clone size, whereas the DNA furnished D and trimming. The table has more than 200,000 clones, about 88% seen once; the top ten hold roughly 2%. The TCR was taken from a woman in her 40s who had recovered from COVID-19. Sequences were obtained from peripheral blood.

CDR3 loop: CASSYSGLVVETQYF. In DNA, the CDR3 is TGTGCCAGCAGTTACTCGGGACTAGTGGTAGAGACCCAGTACTTC. The chain couples TRBV6-2 or TRBV6-3 to TRBJ2-5; 8 nucleotides match TRBD2. The CDR3 is 15 amino acids. The J segment lost 4 bases and the V segment lost 0 bases, leaving 4 bases of the junction unmatched. The germline CDR1 and CDR2 sequences are MNHEY and SVGEGT.